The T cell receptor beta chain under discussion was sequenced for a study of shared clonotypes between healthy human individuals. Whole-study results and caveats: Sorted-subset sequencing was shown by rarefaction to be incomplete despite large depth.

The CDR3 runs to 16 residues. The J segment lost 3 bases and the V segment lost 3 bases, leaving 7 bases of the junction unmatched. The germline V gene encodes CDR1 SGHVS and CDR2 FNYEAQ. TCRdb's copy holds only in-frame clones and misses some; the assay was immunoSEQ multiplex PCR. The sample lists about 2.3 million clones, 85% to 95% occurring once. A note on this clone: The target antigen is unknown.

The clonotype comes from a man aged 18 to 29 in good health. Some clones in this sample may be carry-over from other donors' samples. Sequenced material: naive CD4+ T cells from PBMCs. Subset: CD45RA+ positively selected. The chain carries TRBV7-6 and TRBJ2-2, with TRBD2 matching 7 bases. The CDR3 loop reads CASSLPAGFDTGELFF. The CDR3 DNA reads TGTGCCAGCAGCTTGCCAGCGGGATTCGACACCGGGGAGCTGTTTTTT.